The rows below give T cell receptor beta chains drawn from one sample of a study of shared clonotypes between healthy human individuals. Only in-frame clones appear in the TCRdb table, and some are missing; sequencing was by immunoSEQ multiplex PCR. This sample has 2,500,000 or so clones, with 85% to 95% found just once. Sequenced sample: naive CD4+ T cells from PBMCs. The receptors shown here come from a young man in good health. Some clones in this sample may be carry-over from other donors' samples. CDR3s include the opening cysteine and the closing phenylalanine or tryptophan. D genes are given only for firm matches. Some rows have no size entry. The others give once, few or many, or a class for an expanded clone.

clone_size,v_call,d_call,j_call,cdr3_nt,cdr3_aa
-,TRBV29-1,-,TRBJ1-2,TGCAGCGTTGATTCCCAGGGAGCTAACTATGGCTACACCTTC,CSVDSQGANYGYTF
once,TRBV15,-,TRBJ1-5,TGTGCCACCAGCAGAGTAGGGCGATACCTTTATAGCAATCAGCCCCAGCATTTT,CATSRVGRYLYSNQPQHF
-,TRBV5-4,-,TRBJ2-7,TGTGCCAGCAGCTCGGGGGGCTTAAGCTCCTACGAGCAGTACTTC,CASSSGGLSSYEQYF
-,TRBV4-1,TRBD1,TRBJ1-2,TGCGCCAGCAGCCAAGAGTACTCAGGGGGCTATGGCTACGCCTTC,CASSQEYSGGYGYAF
-,TRBV28,-,TRBJ2-1,TGTGCCAGCAGTTTTAAGGGACCGCATTTTGGGAGCTCCTACAATGAGCAGTTCTTC,CASSFKGPHFGSSYNEQFF
-,TRBV6-6,TRBD1,TRBJ2-7,TGTGCCAGCAGTTACGCCGGGACAGACCTATACGAGCAGTACTTC,CASSYAGTDLYEQYF
-,TRBV7-9,TRBD1,TRBJ1-5,TGTGCCAGCAGCCCCGGACAGGGAAGCAATCAGCCCCAGCATTTT,CASSPGQGSNQPQHF
-,TRBV19,-,TRBJ2-3,TGTGCCAGTAGTATTTACGTAAGAGTTAGCACAGATACGCAGTATTTT,CASSIYVRVSTDTQYF
-,TRBV27,-,TRBJ1-1,TGTGCCAGCAGTGTACCAGGGGCGTTGACTGAAGCTTTCTTT,CASSVPGALTEAFF
-,TRBV7-9,-,TRBJ1-1,TGTGCCAGCAGCTTAGCAGCGGGTGCTGAAGCTTTCTTT,CASSLAAGAEAFF
-,TRBV6-5,-,TRBJ2-7,TGTGCCAGCAGTTACTCGAGAGGGGGTCCCTACGAGCAGTACTTC,CASSYSRGGPYEQYF
-,TRBV30,-,TRBJ2-3,TGTGCCTGGAGTGGTGACAACACAGATACGCAGTATTTT,CAWSGDNTDTQYF
once,TRBV9,TRBD1,TRBJ2-5,TGTGCCAGCAGCCCGAGGACAGGGGAGCGGGAGACCCAGTACTTC,CASSPRTGERETQYF